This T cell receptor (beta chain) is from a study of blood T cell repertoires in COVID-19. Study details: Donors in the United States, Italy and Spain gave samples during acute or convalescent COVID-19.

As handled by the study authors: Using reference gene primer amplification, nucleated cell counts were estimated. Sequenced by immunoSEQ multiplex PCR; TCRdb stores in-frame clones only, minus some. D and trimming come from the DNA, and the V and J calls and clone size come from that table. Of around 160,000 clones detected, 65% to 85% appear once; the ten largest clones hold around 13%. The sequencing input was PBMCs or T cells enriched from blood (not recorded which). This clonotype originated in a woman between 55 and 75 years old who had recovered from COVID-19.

The CDR3 sequence is CATSDSGRASIETWGNEQFF. Here the CDR3 DNA reads TGTGCCACCAGTGACAGCGGGAGGGCCTCTATAGAGACGTGGGGAAATGAGCAGTTCTTC. V is TRBV24-1 and J is TRBJ2-1, with TRBD2 matching 10 bases. CDR1 KGHDR and CDR2 SFDVKD come from the germline V gene. The CDR3 runs 20 residues. With V trimmed by 4 bases and J by 7 bases, 21 bases remained unmatched.